What follows are 11 T cell receptor beta chains derived from one specimen sequenced in a study of T cell responses to AZD1222 COVID-19 vaccine. Some clones are missing from TCRdb's copy, which holds only in-frame ones; the method was immunoSEQ multiplex PCR. The data show approximately 180,000 clones, more than 90% seen once. The source material was peripheral blood, sampled 28 days after the second dose of the MenACWY control vaccine. The source of these receptors is an adult who received the MenACWY meningococcal vaccine as a control.

The chain is built from TRBV11-1 and TRBJ1-4, with D perhaps matching TRBD1 (5 bases). Looked up from germline, CDR1 is SGHAT and CDR2 is FQDESV (reference sequence). Deletions cut 5 bases from V and 8 bases from J, with 15 bases between. The CDR3 sequence is 14 residues long. The CDR3 coding sequence is TGTGCCAGCAGCGTATCACGGCGGGACGAAAAACTGTTTTTT. This gives the protein CASSVSRRDEKLFF.

The DNA of the CDR3 is TGTGCCAGTAGTAAGGGACTCTACGAGCAGTACTTC. Its translation: CASSKGLYEQYF. J is TRBJ2-7 and V is TRBV19; possible D gene TRBD2, 6 bases. Trimming removed 4 bases from V and 3 bases from J, with 7 bases in between. The CDR3 has 12 residues. CDR1 is LNHDA and CDR2 is SQIVND in the germline V gene (reference sequence).

This sequence joins TRBV24-1 and TRBJ2-1; TRBD2 is a possible D gene (6 bases). In germline, CDR1 is KGHDR, CDR2 SFDVKD. This CDR3 is 15 amino acids long. V lost 5 bases to trimming and J lost 3 bases, with 13 bases between them. This CDR3 is CATSVALGGYNEQFF. The CDR3 DNA sequence: TGTGCCACCAGTGTCGCCCTGGGAGGCTACAATGAGCAGTTCTTC.

The chain has TRBV5-4 and TRBJ2-1; 12 nucleotides align to TRBD2. The CDR3 has 15 residues. V gave up 6 bases and J gave up 5 bases; unmatched junction bases: 6. Germline V gene lookup returns CDR1 SGHNT and CDR2 YYREEE (reference sequence). This CDR3 reads CASTLAGGSNNEQFF. CDR3 in DNA: TGTGCCAGCACTCTAGCGGGAGGGTCAAACAATGAGCAGTTCTTC.

V and J are TRBV30 and TRBJ1-2; D remains ambiguous. CDR3 length equals 12 residues. Trimming took off 4 bases at V and 2 bases at J, with 8 bases between the two ends. In germline, CDR1 is GTSNPN, CDR2 SVGIG (reference sequence). The CDR3 DNA is TGTGCCTGGACGACGGCCAACTATGGCTACACCTTC. Protein: CAWTTANYGYTF.

The chain uses TRBV3-1 (or the pseudogene TRBV3-2) and TRBJ1-2; D call uncertain. V lost 0 bases, J lost 5 bases, and 7 bases lay in between. The germline V gene encodes CDR1 LGHDT and CDR2 YNNKEL (reference sequence). The CDR3 covers 13 residues. CDR3 sequence: CASSQDSDYGYTF. CDR3 nucleotide sequence: TGTGCCAGCAGCCAAGATTCGGATTATGGCTACACCTTC.

The chain joins TRBV5-1 to TRBJ2-5; either TRBD1 or TRBD2 may fit D (5 bases each). V lost 4 bases and J 10 bases, leaving 20 bases between the germline ends. CDR3 length equals 14 residues. Per germline, CDR1 SGHRS and CDR2 YFSETQ. CDR3 protein: CASSPPRGPAVQYF. CDR3 DNA: TGCGCCAGCAGCCCCCCTCGGGGACCCGCGGTCCAGTACTTC.

This chain uses TRBV6-5 with TRBJ1-5; the D is unclear. The germline CDR1 and CDR2 sequences are MNHEY and SVGAGI. V gave up 5 bases and J gave up 0 bases, with 11 bases separating them. CDR3 size: 15 residues. The CDR3 nucleotides are TGTGCCAGCAGTCGGGATTTATATAGCAATCAGCCCCAGCATTTT. It yields the protein CASSRDLYSNQPQHF.

This rearrangement joins TRBV30 to TRBJ1-3, with D maybe TRBD1 (5 bases). Trimming removed 4 bases from V and 1 base from J, with 11 bases in between. This CDR3 contains 14 residues. The germline CDR1 and CDR2 sequences are GTSNPN and SVGIG (reference sequence). This CDR3 is CAWNPRVSGNTIYF. As DNA, the CDR3 is TGTGCCTGGAACCCCAGGGTGTCTGGAAACACCATATATTTT.

The rearrangement joins TRBV6-5 to TRBJ1-2; maybe TRBD1 (6 bases). This CDR3 has 12 amino acids. CDR1 is MNHEY, CDR2 SVGAGI, per germline. The V gene lost 6 bases and the J gene lost 5 bases, with 10 bases spanning the gap. CDR3 amino acids: CASSRGAYGYTF. CDR3 DNA: TGTGCCAGCAGCCGGGGGGCTTATGGCTACACCTTC.

The chain recombines TRBV6-4 with TRBJ2-1; possibly TRBD1 or TRBD2 for D (6 bases each). The germline gives CDR1 MRHNA, CDR2 SNTAGT. CDR3 size: 15 residues. V lost 5 bases and J 4 bases, leaving 15 bases between the germline ends. CDR3 sequence reads: CASSLGAGPYNEQFF. The CDR3 DNA sequence: TGTGCCAGCAGTTTGGGGGCGGGACCTTACAATGAGCAGTTCTTC.